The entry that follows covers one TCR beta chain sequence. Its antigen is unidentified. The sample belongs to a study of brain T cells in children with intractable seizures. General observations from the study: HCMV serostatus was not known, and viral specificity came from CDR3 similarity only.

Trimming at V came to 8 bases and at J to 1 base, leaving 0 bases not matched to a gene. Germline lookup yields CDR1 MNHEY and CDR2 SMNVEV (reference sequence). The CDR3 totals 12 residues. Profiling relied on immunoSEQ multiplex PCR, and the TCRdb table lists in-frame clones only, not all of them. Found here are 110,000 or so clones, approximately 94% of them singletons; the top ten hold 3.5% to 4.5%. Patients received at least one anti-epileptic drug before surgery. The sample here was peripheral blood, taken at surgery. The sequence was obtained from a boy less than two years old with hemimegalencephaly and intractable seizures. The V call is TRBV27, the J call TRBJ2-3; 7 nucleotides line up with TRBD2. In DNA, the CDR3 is TGTGCCAGCGGGAGGGGCACAGATACGCAGTATTTT. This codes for CASGRGTDTQYF.